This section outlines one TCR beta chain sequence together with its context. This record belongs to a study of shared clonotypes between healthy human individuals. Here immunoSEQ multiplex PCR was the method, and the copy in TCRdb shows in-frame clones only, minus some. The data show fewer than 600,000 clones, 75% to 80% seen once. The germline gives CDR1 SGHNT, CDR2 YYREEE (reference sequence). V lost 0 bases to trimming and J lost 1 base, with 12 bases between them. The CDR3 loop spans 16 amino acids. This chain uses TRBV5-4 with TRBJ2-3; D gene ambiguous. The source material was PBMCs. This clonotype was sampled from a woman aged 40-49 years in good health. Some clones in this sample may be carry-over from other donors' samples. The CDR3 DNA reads TGTGCCAGCAGCTTGGGACGGCCGTCGGGCACAGATACGCAGTATTTT. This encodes CASSLGRPSGTDTQYF.